Following are 30 T cell receptor beta chains from one sample sequenced in a study of blood T cell repertoires in COVID-19. Generated by immunoSEQ multiplex PCR, the TCRdb table keeps only in-frame clones and is missing some. In the table there are some 130,000 clones, approximately 85% of which are singletons. Sequencing used peripheral blood. The receptors shown here come from a human donor in a cohort sampled during active COVID-19.

In this sample, this clone turned up a few times. The CDR3 reads CASSIGQNQPQHF. The CDR3 DNA is TGTGCCAGTAGTATCGGACAGAATCAGCCCCAGCATTTT. V usage is TRBV19 and J usage is TRBJ1-5; the D gene is possibly TRBD1 (6 bases). The CDR3 length is 13 residues. The V gene's germline CDR1 is LNHDA and CDR2 SQIVND (reference sequence). V was shortened by 3 bases and J by 4 bases, with 7 bases between the two germline ends.

The chain recombines TRBV7-2 with TRBJ2-7; D may be TRBD1 (7 bases). Germline-derived CDR1 and CDR2 are SGHTA and FQGNSA. This CDR3 comprises 16 residues. The V end was cut by 3 bases, the J end by 3 bases, with 18 bases between. The CDR3 region has the DNA TGTGCCAGCAGCTTTCGTCAGGGGGACTTCGACTACGAGCAGTACTTC. Encoded protein: CASSFRQGDFDYEQYF. The whole variable domain, filled in from reference TRBV7-2 and TRBJ2-7, reads GAGVSQSPSNKVTEKGKDVELRCDPISGHTALYWYRQSLGQGLEFLIYFQGNSAPDKSGLPSDRFSAERTGGSVSTLTIQRTQQEDSAVYLCASSFRQGDFDYEQYFGPGTRLTVT.

The gene calls are TRBV18 and TRBJ2-7; 9 nucleotides align to TRBD2. The J segment lost 7 bases and the V segment lost 3 bases, leaving 10 bases of the junction unmatched. CDR3 length equals 15 residues. Germline loops: CDR1 KGHSH, CDR2 LQKENI. For the CDR3, the DNA is TGTGCCAGCTCACCGGGGGGTAGCGGGGGTTTGGAGCAGTACTTC. It encodes CASSPGGSGGLEQYF. Complete variable domain (other parts from reference TRBV18 and TRBJ2-7): NAGVMQNPRHLVRRRGQEARLRCSPMKGHSHVYWYRQLPEEGLKFMVYLQKENIIDESGMPKERFSAEFPKEGPSILRIQQVVRGDSAAYFCASSPGGSGGLEQYFGPGTRLTVT.

The genes are TRBV13 and TRBJ2-1, with D tentatively TRBD1 (5 bases). This CDR3 is built from 11 residues. CDR1 PRHDT and CDR2 FYEKMQ come from the germline V gene (reference sequence). The V end lost 3 bases, the J end lost 12 bases, and 9 bases lay between the germline ends. CDR3 loop: CASSFNRWQFF. The CDR3 DNA reads as TGTGCCAGCAGCTTTAACAGGTGGCAGTTCTTC.

The chain has TRBV3-1 (or the pseudogene TRBV3-2) and TRBJ2-3; 11 positions match TRBD2. The germline V gene has CDR1 LGHDT and CDR2 YNNKEL (reference sequence). The V segment lost 0 bases and the J segment 7 bases; nucleotides outside the gene matches: 21. CDR3 length equals 21 residues. The DNA for the CDR3 is TGTGCCAGCAGCCAAGAACCAGGGGGGCTAGCGGGAGGTGGGGGCAGGAATACGCAGTATTTT. Translated, it gives CASSQEPGGLAGGGGRNTQYF.

CDR3 residues: CASSSDRAQPQHF. In DNA, the CDR3 is TGTGCCAGCAGCTCCGACAGGGCTCAGCCCCAGCATTTT. The chain is built from TRBV7-2 and TRBJ1-5, with TRBD1 identical over 7 bases. CDR1 and CDR2 from the germline V gene are SGHTA and FQGNSA. V gave up 4 bases and J gave up 6 bases; unmatched junction bases: 3. The CDR3 covers 13 residues.

The gene calls are TRBV6-2 or TRBV6-3 and TRBJ2-3; 8 bases line up with TRBD2. CDR3 length equals 20 residues. Germline trimming cut 4 bases from V and 4 bases from J; bases unmatched to any gene: 22. Germline CDR1 and CDR2: MNHEY and SVGEGT. CDR3 region: CASSSQHSGSSLLGPDTQYF. The CDR3 region has the DNA TGTGCCAGCAGTTCCCAGCACAGCGGGAGTTCCCTCCTTGGCCCAGATACGCAGTATTTT.

The chain combines TRBV2 with TRBJ1-2; 7 bases agree with TRBD1. This CDR3 comprises 12 residues. Germline V gives CDR1 SNHLY, CDR2 FYNNEI. Germline trimming cut 4 bases from V and 6 bases from J; bases unmatched to any gene: 2. DNA for the CDR3: TGTGCCAGCAGTGTTACAGGGGATGGCTACACCTTC. Its translation is CASSVTGDGYTF.

As regards this clone: It is unclear where the CDR3 begins or ends on the DNA, so no DNA is shown, and the CDR3 is as TCRdb lists it. The genes are TRBV6-5 and TRBJ1-2. Germline CDR1 is MNHEY and CDR2 is SVGAGI. A total of 13 residues make up the CDR3, ends included. The CDR3 protein is CASSSSSPVGYTF.

V is TRBV15 and J is TRBJ2-5, with D uncertain. The V end was cut by 1 base, the J end by 5 bases, with 11 bases between. Germline V gene lookup returns CDR1 LNHNV and CDR2 YYDKDF (reference sequence). The CDR3 runs to 14 residues. Here the CDR3 DNA reads TGTGCCACCAGCAGAGGGCATCCGGAGGAGACCCAGTACTTC. Protein sequence: CATSRGHPEETQYF.

This chain links TRBV3-1 (or the pseudogene TRBV3-2) with TRBJ1-3; maybe TRBD1 (6 bases). The CDR3 sequence is 15 residues long. Deletions cut 5 bases from V and 2 bases from J, with 13 bases between. Germline CDR1 LGHDT, CDR2 YNNKEL (reference sequence). The CDR3 DNA reads as TGTGCCAGCAGCACAAACAGGGCTCCTGGAAACACCATATATTTT. It is translated as CASSTNRAPGNTIYF.

V and J are TRBV6-6 and TRBJ1-5; 9 bases match TRBD1. V lost 5 bases, J lost 2 bases, and 7 bases stayed unmatched. Germline lookup yields CDR1 MNHNY and CDR2 SVGAGI (reference sequence). The CDR3 is 16 residues long. CDR3 protein: CASSRLQGAGNQPQHF. The CDR3 DNA follows: TGTGCCAGCAGTAGACTACAGGGGGCGGGCAATCAGCCCCAGCATTTT.

Here the CDR3 reads CATSRDETRGLDTQYF. As DNA, the CDR3 is TGTGCCACCAGCAGAGACGAGACTAGAGGTTTAGATACGCAGTATTTT. The gene calls are TRBV15 and TRBJ2-3; D might be TRBD2 (6 bases). The CDR3 totals 16 residues. Germline V gene sequence: CDR1 LNHNV, CDR2 YYDKDF (reference sequence). V gave up 0 bases and J gave up 5 bases, with 15 bases separating them.

This rearrangement joins TRBV5-6 to TRBJ2-7; the D gene is possibly TRBD2 (5 bases). Germline CDR1 is SGHDT and CDR2 is YYEEEE. CDR3 size: 15 residues. The germline V and J ends were trimmed by 0 bases and 6 bases, with 16 bases remaining between them. CDR3 protein: CASSLALEAPLEQYV. CDR3 coding DNA: TGTGCCAGCAGCTTGGCCTTGGAGGCCCCACTCGAGCAGTACGTC.

The chain links TRBV27 to TRBJ2-7; 10 bases fit TRBD2. With 3 bases clipped from V and 3 bases from J, the junction kept 5 bases outside the gene matches. Germline lookup yields CDR1 MNHEY and CDR2 SMNVEV (reference sequence). This CDR3 region has 15 residues. Written as DNA, the CDR3 is TGTGCCAGCAGTTTCAGCGGGGGGGCGGGCTACGAGCAGTACTTC. This encodes CASSFSGGAGYEQYF.

The J gene is TRBJ2-1, the V gene TRBV7-9; the match to TRBD1 covers 8 bases. The CDR3 loop spans 18 amino acids. J gave up 9 bases and V 5 bases, and 21 bases lay outside the gene matches. Germline V gives CDR1 SEHNR, CDR2 FQNEAQ (reference sequence). The CDR3: CASSPRGQPLQGEGEQFF. CDR3 sequence (DNA): TGTGCCAGCAGCCCAAGGGGTCAGCCATTACAGGGGGAAGGTGAGCAGTTCTTC.

This clone has only a few counts. This chain joins TRBV19 and TRBJ2-7; the match to TRBD2 covers 7 bases. CDR3 length: 14 amino acids. Germline CDR1 and CDR2: LNHDA and SQIVND (reference sequence). Unmatched junction bases numbered 3, after V lost 2 bases and J lost 2 bases. The CDR3 DNA follows: TGTGCCAGTAGTATACAAGCGGGAACCTACGAGCAGTACTTC. Translating gives CASSIQAGTYEQYF.

The rearrangement uses TRBV10-3 and TRBJ2-7, with D tentatively TRBD1 (6 bases). CDR1 and CDR2 (germline): ENHRY, SYGVKD. The length of the CDR3 is 14 residues. V was cut by 5 bases and J by 6 bases, with 17 bases left in between. CDR3 region: CAISPGAGGLEQYF. In nucleotides, the CDR3 is TGTGCCATCAGTCCAGGGGCCGGTGGCCTCGAGCAGTACTTC.

CDR3 sequence: CASSLEQGPDGELFF. The CDR3 coding sequence is TGCGCCAGCAGCCTCGAACAGGGACCTGACGGGGAGCTGTTTTTT. The chain recombines TRBV4-3 with TRBJ2-2; D may be TRBD1 (6 bases). The CDR3 spans 15 residues. The germline V and J ends were trimmed by 4 bases and 7 bases, with 16 bases remaining between them. The germline CDR1 and CDR2 sequences are LGHNA and YSLEER.

The chain couples TRBV7-2 to TRBJ1-1, with TRBD1 matching 7 bases. The junction had 4 bases not matched to a gene; V was cut back by 3 bases and J by 0 bases. This CDR3 is 15 amino acids long. CDR1 and CDR2 (germline): SGHTA, FQGNSA. For the CDR3, the DNA is TGTGCCAGCAGCTTCGGGACAGCCATGAACACTGAAGCTTTCTTT. Translating it yields CASSFGTAMNTEAFF.

The genes are TRBV6-2 or TRBV6-3 and TRBJ1-5, with 7 bases that match TRBD1. V shed 2 bases, J shed 5 bases, and the junction held 9 bases outside the gene matches. Germline-derived CDR1 and CDR2 are MNHEY and SVGEGT. CDR3 size: 16 residues. Written as DNA, the CDR3 is TGTGCCAGCAGTTACAGGTACAGGGGACGGGATCAGCCCCAGCATTTT. Translated: CASSYRYRGRDQPQHF.

The rearrangement links TRBV14 to TRBJ1-3, with D possibly matching TRBD1 (6 bases). Trimming left V 3 bases short and J 0 bases short, with 12 bases between. CDR1 is SGHDN, CDR2 FVKESK, per germline. The length of the CDR3 is 16 residues. In DNA, the CDR3 is TGTGCCAGCAGCCACCGAACAGGGCTCTCTGGAAACACCATATATTTT. Translating it yields CASSHRTGLSGNTIYF.

The count of this clone is one. V and J are TRBV11-2 and TRBJ1-2; D not certain. CDR1 and CDR2 (germline): SGHAT, FQNNGV. The CDR3 runs to 15 residues. V lost 1 base and J lost 4, with 13 bases in between. CDR3 sequence: CASSLGAGSGYGYTF. In nucleotides, the CDR3 is TGTGCCAGCAGCTTAGGAGCGGGGAGCGGCTATGGCTACACCTTC. Variable domain in full (rest from reference TRBV11-2 and TRBJ1-2): EAGVAQSPRYKIIEKRQSVAFWCNPISGHATLYWYQQILGQGPKLLIQFQNNGVVDDSQLPKDRFSAERLKGVDSTLKIQPAKLEDSAVYLCASSLGAGSGYGYTFGSGTRLTVV.

This chain connects TRBV3-1 (or the pseudogene TRBV3-2) to TRBJ2-3; 9 bases fit TRBD2. V was clipped by 0 bases and J by 6 bases; unmatched bases: 4. This CDR3 is 15 amino acids long. Germline V gene sequence: CDR1 LGHDT, CDR2 YNNKEL (reference sequence). CDR3 sequence: CASSQDTLAGDTQYF. CDR3 nucleotide sequence: TGTGCCAGCAGCCAAGATACCCTAGCGGGGGATACGCAGTATTTT.

The rearrangement joins TRBV2 to TRBJ1-2; tentatively, D is TRBD1 (5 bases). Trimming left V 1 base short and J 6 bases short, with 12 bases between. CDR1 is SNHLY, CDR2 FYNNEI, per germline. CDR3 length equals 14 residues. Here the CDR3 reads CASSEGGRIDGYTF. The CDR3 nucleotides are TGTGCCAGCAGTGAAGGGGGCAGGATTGATGGCTACACCTTC.

The rearrangement links TRBV19 to TRBJ1-2; 9 bases line up with TRBD1. Per germline, CDR1 LNHDA and CDR2 SQIVND (reference sequence). The CDR3 loop spans 15 amino acids. Germline trimming cut 4 bases from V and 6 bases from J; bases unmatched to any gene: 9. CDR3 sequence (DNA): TGTGCCAGTAGTAATACAGGGGGCGGTGTTAATGGCTACACCTTC. Its translation: CASSNTGGGVNGYTF.

This clone was found a few times. The gene calls are TRBV7-8 and TRBJ2-6; a possible D gene is TRBD1 (5 bases). The V and J ends lost 4 bases and 2 bases respectively, with 18 bases between them. The CDR3 loop spans 18 amino acids. The germline CDR1 and CDR2 sequences are SGHVS and FQNEAQ. The CDR3 protein is CASSSSRQGLTGANVLTF. CDR3 nucleotides: TGTGCCAGCAGCTCGTCGCGGCAGGGATTAACTGGGGCCAACGTCCTGACTTTC.

In this sample, this clone turned up once. This chain joins TRBV2 and TRBJ1-1; D is ambiguous. V shed 4 bases and J shed 0 bases, with 6 bases lying between them. This CDR3 has 13 amino acids. Germline CDR1 SNHLY, CDR2 FYNNEI. The CDR3, as DNA: TGTGCCAGCAGTGGTAATCTGAACACTGAAGCTTTCTTT. Its protein is CASSGNLNTEAFF.

The chain recombines TRBV2 with TRBJ2-5, with D possibly being TRBD2 (5 bases). Trimming pared 10 bases from V and 5 bases from J, leaving 23 bases between. The CDR3 loop spans 15 amino acids. Germline V gene lookup returns CDR1 SNHLY and CDR2 FYNNEI. CDR3 residues: CATLKDPGGRETQYF. CDR3 bases: TGTGCCACCCTGAAGGACCCCGGAGGAAGGGAGACCCAGTACTTC.

This rearrangement joins TRBV6-5 to TRBJ1-2; 9 nucleotides agree with TRBD1. This CDR3 contains 11 residues. Germline V gives CDR1 MNHEY, CDR2 SVGAGI. J gave up 7 bases and V 10 bases, and 4 bases lay outside the gene matches. CDR3 region: CATRTGVGYTF. The CDR3 bases are TGTGCCACCAGGACAGGGGTTGGCTACACCTTC.